The clone carrying this T cell receptor (beta chain) was observed a few times. V gave up 6 bases and J gave up 1 base; unmatched junction bases: 5. Germline assignment: CDR1 SNHLY and CDR2 FYNNEI. This CDR3 spans 14 amino acids. Method: immunoSEQ multiplex PCR; TCRdb's copy keeps in-frame clones and lacks some. The data show about 40,000 clones, with roughly nine tenths seen just once and about 7.8% held by the top ten. This entry is derived from a study of T cell changes during pregnancy in multiple sclerosis. The V call is TRBV2, the J call TRBJ1-1, with TRBD1 matching over 7 bases. Sample: CD8+ T cells from peripheral blood mononuclear cells, taken before pregnancy. The receptor comes from a female donor with multiple sclerosis, enrolled in a pregnancy study. Written as DNA, the CDR3 is TGTGCCAGCAGGGAACAGGGGCGGAACACTGAAGCTTTCTTT. Amino acids: CASREQGRNTEAFF.